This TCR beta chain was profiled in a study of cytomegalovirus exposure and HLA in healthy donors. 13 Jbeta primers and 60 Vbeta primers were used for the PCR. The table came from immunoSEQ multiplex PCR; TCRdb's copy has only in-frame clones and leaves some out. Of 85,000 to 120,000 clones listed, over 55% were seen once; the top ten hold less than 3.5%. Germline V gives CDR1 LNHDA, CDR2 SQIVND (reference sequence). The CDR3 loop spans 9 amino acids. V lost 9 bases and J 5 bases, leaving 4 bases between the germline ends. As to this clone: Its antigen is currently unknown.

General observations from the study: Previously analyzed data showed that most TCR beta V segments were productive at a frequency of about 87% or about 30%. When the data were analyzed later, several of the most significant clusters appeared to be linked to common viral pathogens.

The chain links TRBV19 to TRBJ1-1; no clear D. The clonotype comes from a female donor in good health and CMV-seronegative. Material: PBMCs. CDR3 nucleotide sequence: TGTGCCAGCGGTACTGAAGCTTTCTTT. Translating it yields CASGTEAFF. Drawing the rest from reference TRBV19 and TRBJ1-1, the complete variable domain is DGGITQSPKYLFRKEGQNVTLSCEQNLNHDAMYWYRQDPGQGLRLIYYSQIVNDFQKGDIAEGYSVSREKKESFPLTVTSAQKNPTAFYLCASGTEAFFGQGTRLTVV.